These T cell receptor beta chains were read from a single sample in a study of blood T cell repertoires in COVID-19. Using immunoSEQ multiplex PCR, the repertoire was profiled, and TCRdb retains in-frame clones only, with some absent. The table records about 150,000 clones, around 80% of them present only once. The sequenced sample was peripheral blood. All receptors derive from a man aged 60 to 69 with acute or convalescent COVID-19. Each CDR3 is given with its conserved first and last residue. The order of the fields is J gene, D gene, V gene, clone size, CDR3 DNA, CDR3 protein. A D gene is named only where the DNA matches it firmly. Only part of the rows carry a size: once, few, many, or a class if the clone is expanded.

j_call: TRBJ2-5
d_call: TRBD2
v_call: TRBV18
clone_size: .
cdr3_nt: TGTGCCAGCTCACCCGGGACTAGCGGAGAAGAGACCCAGTACTTC
cdr3_aa: CASSPGTSGEETQYF

j_call: TRBJ1-1
d_call: TRBD1
v_call: TRBV29-1
clone_size: .
cdr3_nt: TGCAGCGTTCACATAACGGGGACAGGGGGGGCTTTCTTT
cdr3_aa: CSVHITGTGGAFF

j_call: TRBJ1-5
d_call: .
v_call: TRBV5-8
clone_size: .
cdr3_nt: TGTGCCAGCAGCTTGTCTTTAGACACAAATCAGCCCCAGCATTTT
cdr3_aa: CASSLSLDTNQPQHF

j_call: TRBJ2-2
d_call: TRBD2
v_call: TRBV24-1
clone_size: .
cdr3_nt: TGTGCCACCAGTGATCGGGCAGGGAGGGGGAACACCGGGGAGCTGTTTTTT
cdr3_aa: CATSDRAGRGNTGELFF

j_call: TRBJ1-2
d_call: .
v_call: TRBV10-1
clone_size: .
cdr3_nt: TGCGCCAGCAGTCGGACAGCGTTAAGGGGCTACACCTTC
cdr3_aa: CASSRTALRGYTF

j_call: TRBJ1-1
d_call: .
v_call: TRBV5-1
clone_size: .
cdr3_nt: TGCGCCAGCACCGCGGGGGGGAACACTGAAGCTTTCTTT
cdr3_aa: CASTAGGNTEAFF

j_call: TRBJ1-1
d_call: TRBD1
v_call: TRBV5-1
clone_size: few
cdr3_nt: TGCGCCAGCTGGGTTGGGACAGGCCGGAACACTGAAGCTTTCTTT
cdr3_aa: CASWVGTGRNTEAFF

j_call: TRBJ2-1
d_call: .
v_call: TRBV6-5
clone_size: .
cdr3_nt: TGTGCCAGCAGCGACGGGAGCTCCTACAATGAGCAGTTCTTC
cdr3_aa: CASSDGSSYNEQFF

j_call: TRBJ1-2
d_call: TRBD1
v_call: TRBV7-2
clone_size: .
cdr3_nt: TGTGCCAGCAGCTCCCTAGACAGGGCCTATGGCTACACCTTC
cdr3_aa: CASSSLDRAYGYTF

j_call: TRBJ2-3
d_call: TRBD2
v_call: TRBV7-9
clone_size: .
cdr3_nt: TGTGCCAGCAGCTTGGGGACTAGCGGGGCCACAGATACGCAGTATTTT
cdr3_aa: CASSLGTSGATDTQYF

j_call: TRBJ2-1
d_call: TRBD1
v_call: TRBV6-5
clone_size: .
cdr3_nt: TGTGCCAGCAGGGCGGGGACAGGGGCTTACAATGAGCAGTTCTTC
cdr3_aa: CASRAGTGAYNEQFF

j_call: TRBJ1-1
d_call: TRBD1
v_call: TRBV29-1
clone_size: .
cdr3_nt: TGCAGCGTGCCCCGGACAGGACGCATGGTCACTGAAGCTTTCTTT
cdr3_aa: CSVPRTGRMVTEAFF

j_call: TRBJ1-1
d_call: .
v_call: TRBV5-4
clone_size: few
cdr3_nt: TGTGCCAGCAGCTTTAGAGGCATGAACACTGAAGCTTTCTTT
cdr3_aa: CASSFRGMNTEAFF

j_call: TRBJ2-1
d_call: .
v_call: TRBV9
clone_size: .
cdr3_nt: TGTGCCAGCAGCGTAGGCCTGCGCCCGGGAGACAATGAGCAGTTCTTC
cdr3_aa: CASSVGLRPGDNEQFF

j_call: TRBJ2-2
d_call: .
v_call: TRBV5-5
clone_size: few
cdr3_nt: TGTGCCAGCAGCTTGTTCGTCTCCGGGGAGCTGTTTTTT
cdr3_aa: CASSLFVSGELFF

j_call: TRBJ2-2
d_call: .
v_call: TRBV7-3
clone_size: .
cdr3_nt: TGTGCCACCCGGGCGAACACCGGGGAGCTGTTTTTT
cdr3_aa: CATRANTGELFF

j_call: TRBJ2-1
d_call: .
v_call: TRBV28
clone_size: .
cdr3_nt: TGTGCCAGCAGTTTACCCAACAACAGGGGAGGATTCAGACGGGATGAGCAGTTCTTC
cdr3_aa: CASSLPNNRGGFRRDEQFF

j_call: TRBJ2-6
d_call: TRBD1
v_call: TRBV6-2/TRBV6-3
clone_size: .
cdr3_nt: TGTGCCAGCAGTTACCAGGCGGGACAGGGCCTCGGGGCCAACGTCCTGACTTTC
cdr3_aa: CASSYQAGQGLGANVLTF

j_call: TRBJ1-6
d_call: TRBD1
v_call: TRBV6-5
clone_size: .
cdr3_nt: TGTGCCAGCAGTCCAGGGACAGGGCGGTATTCACCCCTCCACTTT
cdr3_aa: CASSPGTGRYSPLHF

j_call: TRBJ1-5
d_call: .
v_call: TRBV18
clone_size: .
cdr3_nt: TGTGCCAGCTCCCACTCGGGGGGCGATCAGCCCCAGCATTTT
cdr3_aa: CASSHSGGDQPQHF

j_call: TRBJ2-5
d_call: TRBD2
v_call: TRBV5-1
clone_size: .
cdr3_nt: TGCGCCAGCAGCCCGACTAGCGGGGGGGAGACCCAGTACTTC
cdr3_aa: CASSPTSGGETQYF

j_call: TRBJ1-1
d_call: .
v_call: TRBV4-3
clone_size: few
cdr3_nt: TGCGCCAGCAGCCAAGATTTAGTCGGGGGTCACGCTGAAGCTTTCTTT
cdr3_aa: CASSQDLVGGHAEAFF

j_call: TRBJ1-2
d_call: .
v_call: TRBV29-1
clone_size: .
cdr3_nt: TGCAGCGCGGGGGACTACGAGACCTATGGCTACACCTTC
cdr3_aa: CSAGDYETYGYTF

j_call: TRBJ2-2
d_call: .
v_call: TRBV30
clone_size: once
cdr3_nt: TGTGCCTGGACTAGCGAGAACACCGGGGAGCTGTTTTTT
cdr3_aa: CAWTSENTGELFF

j_call: TRBJ1-3
d_call: .
v_call: TRBV18
clone_size: .
cdr3_nt: TGTGCCAGCTCACCACCGGGCAGGCAAGGAAACACCATATATTTT
cdr3_aa: CASSPPGRQGNTIYF

j_call: TRBJ2-5
d_call: .
v_call: TRBV27
clone_size: few
cdr3_nt: TGTGCCAGCAGGAGGGGGGAGACCCAGTACTTC
cdr3_aa: CASRRGETQYF

j_call: TRBJ1-4
d_call: .
v_call: TRBV4-3
clone_size: .
cdr3_nt: TGCGCCAGCAGCCAAGACGGATTCGGGGAAAAACTGTTTTTT
cdr3_aa: CASSQDGFGEKLFF

j_call: TRBJ1-3
d_call: .
v_call: TRBV7-9
clone_size: .
cdr3_nt: TGTGCCAGCAGCTTAGCGACAGATAGCCCCATATATTTT
cdr3_aa: CASSLATDSPIYF

j_call: TRBJ2-5
d_call: .
v_call: TRBV3-1/TRBV3-2
clone_size: .
cdr3_nt: TGTGCCAGCAGCCTCGCGGGGCATCAAGAGACCCAGTACTTC
cdr3_aa: CASSLAGHQETQYF

j_call: TRBJ1-5
d_call: TRBD1
v_call: TRBV19
clone_size: .
cdr3_nt: TGTGCCAGTAGGAGGGGACAGGGGTTATACCAGCCCCAGCATTTT
cdr3_aa: CASRRGQGLYQPQHF

j_call: TRBJ2-3
d_call: TRBD2
v_call: TRBV13
clone_size: .
cdr3_nt: TGTGCCAGCAGCTTAGTACTAGCGACTAGCACAGATACGCAGTATTTT
cdr3_aa: CASSLVLATSTDTQYF

j_call: TRBJ1-6
d_call: TRBD1
v_call: TRBV7-2
clone_size: .
cdr3_nt: TGTGCCAGCAGCCGGGACAGGAATAATTCACCCCTCCACTTT
cdr3_aa: CASSRDRNNSPLHF

j_call: TRBJ2-7
d_call: TRBD1
v_call: TRBV10-3
clone_size: .
cdr3_nt: TGTGCCATCAGTGTTTATGGGACCGGGACAGGGTCCTACGAGCAGTACTTC
cdr3_aa: CAISVYGTGTGSYEQYF

j_call: TRBJ1-5
d_call: .
v_call: TRBV3-1/TRBV3-2
clone_size: .
cdr3_nt: TGTGCCAGCAGCCAAGGCAGGGTAGGCCAGCCCCAGCATTTT
cdr3_aa: CASSQGRVGQPQHF

j_call: TRBJ2-1
d_call: TRBD2
v_call: TRBV9
clone_size: .
cdr3_nt: TGTGCCAGCAGCGTAGCGGGGGGGGAATACAATGAGCAGTTCTTC
cdr3_aa: CASSVAGGEYNEQFF

j_call: TRBJ1-6
d_call: .
v_call: TRBV18
clone_size: .
cdr3_nt: TGTGCCAGCTCACCGGGCAGGGCCGATAATTCACCCCTCCACTTT
cdr3_aa: CASSPGRADNSPLHF

j_call: TRBJ1-6
d_call: .
v_call: TRBV5-1
clone_size: .
cdr3_nt: TGCGCCAGCAGCCCCGGCGGGGCCGGGCTCCACTTT
cdr3_aa: CASSPGGAGLHF

j_call: TRBJ2-4
d_call: .
v_call: TRBV2
clone_size: .
cdr3_nt: TGTGCCAGCAGTGATCTGAGCGGGTTGCAAAACATTCAGTACTTC
cdr3_aa: CASSDLSGLQNIQYF

j_call: TRBJ2-1
d_call: TRBD2
v_call: TRBV7-2
clone_size: .
cdr3_nt: TGTGCCAGCAGCCCGAGTCGGGCTAGCGGGGGGGGTAATGAGCAGTTCTTC
cdr3_aa: CASSPSRASGGGNEQFF

j_call: TRBJ2-4
d_call: TRBD1
v_call: TRBV27
clone_size: .
cdr3_nt: TGTGCCAATTCCCGGGACAGGGAGGGTCGGGTCATTCAGTACTTC
cdr3_aa: CANSRDREGRVIQYF

j_call: TRBJ2-3
d_call: TRBD2
v_call: TRBV11-1
clone_size: .
cdr3_nt: TGTGCCAGCAGCCCCCGGACTAGCCCAGATACGCAGTATTTT
cdr3_aa: CASSPRTSPDTQYF

j_call: TRBJ2-3
d_call: .
v_call: TRBV29-1
clone_size: .
cdr3_nt: TGCAGCGTTGGAAAGGGCGTGAGGGCCACAGATACGCAGTATTTT
cdr3_aa: CSVGKGVRATDTQYF

j_call: TRBJ2-3
d_call: TRBD2
v_call: TRBV9
clone_size: .
cdr3_nt: TGTGCCAGCAGCGTAGGCTTGTTGGGACTAGCGGGGGGGCATGGCACAGATACGCAGTATTTT
cdr3_aa: CASSVGLLGLAGGHGTDTQYF

j_call: TRBJ2-2
d_call: TRBD1
v_call: TRBV18
clone_size: .
cdr3_nt: TGTGCCAGCTCACCGACAGGGGGGTTGAACACCGGGGAGCTGTTTTTT
cdr3_aa: CASSPTGGLNTGELFF

j_call: TRBJ1-4
d_call: .
v_call: TRBV9
clone_size: .
cdr3_nt: TGTGCCAGCAGCGTATCAGGGGTAAATGAAAAACTGTTTTTT
cdr3_aa: CASSVSGVNEKLFF

j_call: TRBJ2-6
d_call: .
v_call: TRBV14
clone_size: .
cdr3_nt: TGTGCCAGCAGCCAATTATTCTCTGGGGCCAACGTCCTGACTTTC
cdr3_aa: CASSQLFSGANVLTF

j_call: TRBJ1-2
d_call: .
v_call: TRBV11-2
clone_size: .
cdr3_nt: TGTGCCAGCAGCTTCGGGGGGGGCTATGGCTACACCTTC
cdr3_aa: CASSFGGGYGYTF

j_call: TRBJ1-3
d_call: TRBD1
v_call: TRBV27
clone_size: .
cdr3_nt: TGTGCCAGCAGGGGGACAGGCATTCTCTCTGGAAACACCATATATTTT
cdr3_aa: CASRGTGILSGNTIYF

j_call: TRBJ2-2
d_call: .
v_call: TRBV6-2/TRBV6-3
clone_size: .
cdr3_nt: TGTGCCAGCAGTTTACAGGGTTCCACCGGGGAGCTGTTTTTT
cdr3_aa: CASSLQGSTGELFF